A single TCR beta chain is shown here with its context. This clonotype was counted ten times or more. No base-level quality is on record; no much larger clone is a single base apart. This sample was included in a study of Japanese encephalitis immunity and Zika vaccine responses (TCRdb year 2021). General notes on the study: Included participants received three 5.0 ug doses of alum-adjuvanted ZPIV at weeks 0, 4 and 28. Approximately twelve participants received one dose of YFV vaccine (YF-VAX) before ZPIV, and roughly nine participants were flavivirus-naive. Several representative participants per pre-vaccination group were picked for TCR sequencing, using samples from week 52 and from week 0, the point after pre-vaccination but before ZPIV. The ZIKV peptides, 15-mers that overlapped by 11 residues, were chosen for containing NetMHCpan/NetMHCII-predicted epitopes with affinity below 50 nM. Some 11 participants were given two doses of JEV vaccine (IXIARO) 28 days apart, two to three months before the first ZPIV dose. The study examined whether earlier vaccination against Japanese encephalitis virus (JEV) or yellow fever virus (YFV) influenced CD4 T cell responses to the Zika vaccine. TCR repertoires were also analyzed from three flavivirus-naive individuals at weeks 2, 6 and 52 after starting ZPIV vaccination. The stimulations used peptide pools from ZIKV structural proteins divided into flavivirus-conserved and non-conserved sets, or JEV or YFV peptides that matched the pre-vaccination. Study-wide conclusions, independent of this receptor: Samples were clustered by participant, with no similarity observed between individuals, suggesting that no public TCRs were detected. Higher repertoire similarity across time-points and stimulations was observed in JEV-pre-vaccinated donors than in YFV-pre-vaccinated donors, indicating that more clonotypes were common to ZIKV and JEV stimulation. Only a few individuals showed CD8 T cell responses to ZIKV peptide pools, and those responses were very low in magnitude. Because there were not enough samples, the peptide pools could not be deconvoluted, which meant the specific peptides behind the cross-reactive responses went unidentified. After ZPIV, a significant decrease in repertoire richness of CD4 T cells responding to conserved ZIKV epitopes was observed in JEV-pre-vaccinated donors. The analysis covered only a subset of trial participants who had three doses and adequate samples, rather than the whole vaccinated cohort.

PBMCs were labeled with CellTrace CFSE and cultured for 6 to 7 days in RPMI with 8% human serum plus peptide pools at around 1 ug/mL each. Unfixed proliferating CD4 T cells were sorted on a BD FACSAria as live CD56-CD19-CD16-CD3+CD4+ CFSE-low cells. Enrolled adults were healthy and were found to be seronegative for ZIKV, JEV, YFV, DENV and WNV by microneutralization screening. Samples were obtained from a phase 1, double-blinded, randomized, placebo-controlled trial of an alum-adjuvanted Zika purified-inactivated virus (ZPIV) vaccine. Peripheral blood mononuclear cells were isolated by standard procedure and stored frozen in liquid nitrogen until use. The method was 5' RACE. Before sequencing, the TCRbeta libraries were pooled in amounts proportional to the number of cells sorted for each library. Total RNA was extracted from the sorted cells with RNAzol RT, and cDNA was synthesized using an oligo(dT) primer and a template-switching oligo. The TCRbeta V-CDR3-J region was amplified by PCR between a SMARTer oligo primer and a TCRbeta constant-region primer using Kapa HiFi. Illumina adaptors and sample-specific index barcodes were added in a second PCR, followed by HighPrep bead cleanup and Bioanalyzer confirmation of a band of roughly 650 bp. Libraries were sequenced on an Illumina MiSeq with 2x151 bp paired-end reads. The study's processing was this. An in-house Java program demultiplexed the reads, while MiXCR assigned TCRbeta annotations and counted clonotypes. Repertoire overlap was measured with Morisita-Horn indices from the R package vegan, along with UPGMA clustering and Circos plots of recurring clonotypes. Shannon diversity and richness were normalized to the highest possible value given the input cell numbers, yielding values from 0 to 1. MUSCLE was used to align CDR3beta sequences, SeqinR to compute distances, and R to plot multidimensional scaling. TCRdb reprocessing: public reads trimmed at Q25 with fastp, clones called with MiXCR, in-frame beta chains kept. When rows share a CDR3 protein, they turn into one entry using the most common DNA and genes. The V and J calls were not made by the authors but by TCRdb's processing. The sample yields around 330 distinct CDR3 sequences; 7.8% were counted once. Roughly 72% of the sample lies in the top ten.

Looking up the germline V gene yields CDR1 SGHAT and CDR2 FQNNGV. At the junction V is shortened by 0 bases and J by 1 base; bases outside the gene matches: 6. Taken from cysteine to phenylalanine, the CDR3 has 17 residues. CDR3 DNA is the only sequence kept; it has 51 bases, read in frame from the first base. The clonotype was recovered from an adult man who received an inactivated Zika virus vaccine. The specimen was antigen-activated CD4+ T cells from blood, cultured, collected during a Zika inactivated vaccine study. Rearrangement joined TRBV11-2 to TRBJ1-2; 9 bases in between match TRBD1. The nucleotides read TGTGCCAGCAGCTTAGATATACGGACAGGGGTTAACTATGGCTACACCTTC. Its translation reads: CASSLDIRTGVNYGYTF.